This TCR beta chain came from a study of shared clonotypes between healthy human individuals. Clones were read by immunoSEQ multiplex PCR, and TCRdb kept only the in-frame ones, dropping some. The data show approximately 2.5 million clones, approximately 94% seen once. V lost 3 bases to trimming and J lost 5 bases, with 14 bases between them. CDR1 is KGHSH, CDR2 LQKENI, per germline. The CDR3 totals 14 residues. CD4+ cells were split into CD45RA+ naive and CD45RA-negative memory subsets. Findings of the study overall: Apart from blood, nothing was sampled; tissue repertoires likely differ. Non-shared clonotypes showed lower generation probabilities than clonotypes common to all four donors.

About this clone itself: Its antigen is undetermined.

The TCR comes from a man aged 18 to 29 in good health. Sequencing was performed on naive CD4+ T cells sorted from blood. The subset: CD45RA+ positively selected. This sequence joins TRBV18 and TRBJ2-7; either TRBD1 or TRBD2 may supply D (5 bases each). The CDR3: CASSPSTWGNEQYF. The CDR3 DNA follows: TGTGCCAGCTCACCTTCCACGTGGGGGAACGAGCAGTACTTC.